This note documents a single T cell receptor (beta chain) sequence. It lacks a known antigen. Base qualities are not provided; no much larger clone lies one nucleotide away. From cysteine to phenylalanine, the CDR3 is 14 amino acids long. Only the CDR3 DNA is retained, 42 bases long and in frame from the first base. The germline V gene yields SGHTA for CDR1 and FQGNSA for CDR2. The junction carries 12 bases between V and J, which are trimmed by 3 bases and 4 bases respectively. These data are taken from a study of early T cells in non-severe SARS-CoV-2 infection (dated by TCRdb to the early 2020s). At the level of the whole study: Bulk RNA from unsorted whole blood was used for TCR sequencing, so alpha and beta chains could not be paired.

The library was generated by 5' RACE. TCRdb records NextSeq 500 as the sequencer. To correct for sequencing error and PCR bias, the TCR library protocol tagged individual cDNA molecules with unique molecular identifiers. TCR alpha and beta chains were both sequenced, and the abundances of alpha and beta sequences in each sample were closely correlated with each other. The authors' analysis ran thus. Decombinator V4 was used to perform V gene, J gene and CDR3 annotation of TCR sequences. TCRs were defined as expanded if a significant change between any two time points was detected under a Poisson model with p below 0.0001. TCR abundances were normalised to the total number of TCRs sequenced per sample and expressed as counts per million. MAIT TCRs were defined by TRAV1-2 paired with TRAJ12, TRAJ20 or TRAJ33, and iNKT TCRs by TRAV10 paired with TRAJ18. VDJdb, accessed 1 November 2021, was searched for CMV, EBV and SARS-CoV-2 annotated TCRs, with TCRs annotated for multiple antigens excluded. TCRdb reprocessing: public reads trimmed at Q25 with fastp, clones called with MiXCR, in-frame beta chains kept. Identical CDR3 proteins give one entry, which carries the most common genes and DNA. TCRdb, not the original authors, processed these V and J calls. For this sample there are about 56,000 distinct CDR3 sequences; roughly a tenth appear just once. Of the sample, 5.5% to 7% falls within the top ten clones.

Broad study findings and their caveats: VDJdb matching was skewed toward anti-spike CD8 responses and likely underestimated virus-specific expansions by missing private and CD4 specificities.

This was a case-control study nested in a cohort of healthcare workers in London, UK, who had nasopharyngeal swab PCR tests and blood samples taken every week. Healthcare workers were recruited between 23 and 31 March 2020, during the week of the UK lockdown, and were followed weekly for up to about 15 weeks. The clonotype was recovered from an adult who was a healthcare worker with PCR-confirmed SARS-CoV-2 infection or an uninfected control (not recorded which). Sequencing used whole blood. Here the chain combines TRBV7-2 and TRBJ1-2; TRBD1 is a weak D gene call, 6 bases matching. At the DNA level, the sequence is TGTGCCAGCAGCTTGGGGACACACTCCTATGGCTACACCTTC. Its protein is CASSLGTHSYGYTF.